Each of the 5 T cell receptor beta chains below was sequenced from the same sample in a study of graft-versus-host responses after intestinal transplantation. Here immunoSEQ multiplex PCR was the method, and the copy in TCRdb shows in-frame clones only, minus some. The sample holds around 88,000 clones, less than 90% seen once. These receptors have no known antigen. The specimen comprised unstimulated CD8+ T cells sorted from spleen or lymph node cells, sampled before intestinal transplant. These receptor sequences come from a human donor who received an intestinal transplant.

The rearrangement joins TRBV11-1 to TRBJ2-3, with D unclear. The CDR3 has 15 residues. Germline loops: CDR1 SGHAT, CDR2 FQDESV (reference sequence). V was clipped by 2 bases and J by 1 base, with 10 bases between them. CDR3 sequence reads: CASSLPRIGTDTQYF. The CDR3 DNA follows: TGTGCCAGCAGCTTACCGCGGATCGGCACAGATACGCAGTATTTT. Filled out from reference TRBV11-1 and TRBJ2-3, the complete variable domain reads EAEVAQSPRYKITEKSQAVAFWCDPISGHATLYWYRQILGQGPELLVQFQDESVVDDSQLPKDRFSAERLKGVDSTLKIQPAELGDSAMYLCASSLPRIGTDTQYFGPGTRLTVL.

This clone was seen only a few times. The chain links TRBV6-5 to TRBJ2-1; D might be TRBD1 (6 bases). V was shortened by 0 bases and J by 2 bases, with 11 bases between the two germline ends. The CDR3 runs 16 residues. Per germline, CDR1 MNHEY and CDR2 SVGAGI. The CDR3 spells CASSYSTAGAYNEQFF. The CDR3 nucleotides read TGTGCCAGCAGTTACTCGACGGCAGGGGCCTACAATGAGCAGTTCTTC.

The genes are TRBV12-5 and TRBJ1-6; D uncertain. Trimming stripped 0 bases from V and 0 bases from J, with 15 bases between. The CDR3 covers 19 residues. The germline V gene encodes CDR1 LGHNT and CDR2 FRNRAP. The CDR3 loop reads CASGLVYNMFGSYNSPLHF. CDR3 bases: TGTGCTAGTGGTTTGGTCTACAATATGTTCGGCTCCTATAATTCACCCCTCCACTTT.

The chain couples TRBV29-1 to TRBJ2-2, with 10 bases matching TRBD2. V shed 4 bases and J 8 bases; nucleotides not matched to a gene: 7. The germline gives CDR1 SQVTM, CDR2 ANQGSEA. The CDR3 totals 14 residues. CDR3 coding DNA: TGCAGCGTTGCCGGGACTAGCGTAGCAGGGGAGCTGTTTTTT. This encodes CSVAGTSVAGELFF.

The rearrangement uses TRBV2 and TRBJ1-5; no definite D call. Germline CDR1 and CDR2: SNHLY and FYNNEI. V lost 5 bases and J 0 bases, leaving 11 bases between the germline ends. The CDR3 has 15 amino acids. In DNA, the CDR3 is TGTGCCAGCAGTCGTGCAGACCATAGCAATCAGCCCCAGCATTTT. Translated, it gives CASSRADHSNQPQHF.